Presented here are 30 T cell receptor beta chains from one specimen sequenced in a study of cytomegalovirus exposure and HLA in healthy donors. It was with 60 Vbeta and 13 Jbeta primers that the PCR ran. The method was immunoSEQ multiplex PCR; TCRdb's version includes in-frame clones alone and lacks a portion of them. Among approximately 190,000 clones, 87% were seen once, and the ten largest hold approximately 1.1%. The sequencing input was PBMCs. Receptors originate from a boy younger than 10 in good health and CMV-seronegative.

This clone was recorded only once. The chain has TRBV9 and TRBJ2-2, with 7 bases matching TRBD1. V lost 4 bases and J lost 1; bases outside the gene matches: 4. The germline CDR1 and CDR2 sequences are SGDLS and YYNGEE. The CDR3 is made up of 15 amino acids. CDR3 DNA sequence: TGTGCCAGCAGCCTACGACAGGGGAACACCGGGGAGCTGTTTTTT. As protein: CASSLRQGNTGELFF.

The V gene is TRBV10-1, the J gene TRBJ2-7; the D is unclear. Trimming took off 2 bases at V and 4 bases at J, with 9 bases between the two ends. The length of the CDR3 is 13 residues. Per the germline V gene, CDR1 is WNHNN and CDR2 is SYGVQD (reference sequence). CDR3 residues: CASSEAEYYEQYF. In DNA, the CDR3 is TGCGCCAGCAGTGAGGCGGAATATTACGAGCAGTACTTC.

The chain is built from TRBV7-9 and TRBJ2-5, with TRBD2 matching 8 bases. The junction had 7 bases not matched to a gene; V was cut back by 5 bases and J by 2 bases. Germline values: CDR1 SEHNR, CDR2 FQNEAQ (reference sequence). CDR3 length: 15 amino acids. The CDR3 sequence: CASSRSGRAQETQYF. The DNA of the CDR3 is TGTGCCAGCAGCCGCAGCGGGAGAGCACAAGAGACCCAGTACTTC. The full variable domain, completed using reference TRBV7-9 and TRBJ2-5, is DTGVSQNPRHKITKRGQNVTFRCDPISEHNRLYWYRQTLGQGPEFLTYFQNEAQLEKSRLLSDRFSAERPKGSFSTLEIQRTEQGDSAMYLCASSRSGRAQETQYFGPGTRLLVL.

The chain recombines TRBV7-9 with TRBJ1-4; D unclear. Germline CDR1 and CDR2: SEHNR and FQNEAQ (reference sequence). The CDR3 is made up of 15 amino acids. Trimming removed 2 bases from V and 7 bases from J, with 14 bases in between. CDR3 sequence (DNA): TGTGCCAGCAGCTTATTTATAGATAGTGGTGAAAAACTGTTTTTT. It is translated as CASSLFIDSGEKLFF.

This clone was seen a handful of times. V gene TRBV2 combines with J gene TRBJ1-1, with no clear D. The CDR3 has 14 residues. The germline V gene encodes CDR1 SNHLY and CDR2 FYNNEI. V shed 1 base and J shed 0 bases, with 6 bases lying between them. CDR3 protein: CASSEGRLNTEAFF. CDR3 nucleotide sequence: TGTGCCAGCAGTGAAGGCCGGTTGAACACTGAAGCTTTCTTT.

This rearrangement joins TRBV6-1 to TRBJ1-6, with 7 bases identical to TRBD1. With V trimmed by 5 bases and J by 13 bases, 5 bases remained unmatched. The CDR3 sequence is 12 residues long. The germline V gene has CDR1 MNHNS and CDR2 SASEGT. CDR3 nucleotides: TGTGCCAGCAGTTGGACAGGACTGCCCCTCCACTTT. Its translation is CASSWTGLPLHF.

The genes are TRBV19 and TRBJ1-1, with 9 bases fitting TRBD1. This CDR3 contains 20 residues. Germline V gene sequence: CDR1 LNHDA, CDR2 SQIVND (reference sequence). With V trimmed by 1 base and J by 4 bases, 19 bases remained unmatched. The CDR3 region is CASSIARGSGTGRGGTEAFF. The CDR3 bases are TGTGCCAGTAGTATAGCCCGAGGATCCGGGACAGGGAGAGGTGGCACTGAAGCTTTCTTT.

This clone was counted a few times. At the DNA level, this CDR3 is encoded by other sequences in the same sample as well. V gene TRBV30 combines with J gene TRBJ1-5; a weak D match, TRBD1 (6 bases). The CDR3 is made up of 13 amino acids. Trimming stripped 0 bases from V and 4 bases from J, with 7 bases between. CDR1 is GTSNPN and CDR2 is SVGIG in the germline V gene (reference sequence). The CDR3 DNA reads TGTGCCTGGAGTGTACAGGGAAATCAGCCCCAGCATTTT. Protein sequence: CAWSVQGNQPQHF.

The J gene is TRBJ2-7, the V gene TRBV9; 9 bases line up with TRBD2. Per germline, CDR1 SGDLS and CDR2 YYNGEE. J lost 6 bases, V lost 0 bases, and 10 bases had no gene match. This CDR3 region has 16 residues. The chain's CDR3 is CASSVDWLAGTPEQYF. CDR3 DNA: TGTGCCAGCAGCGTAGATTGGCTAGCGGGGACCCCCGAGCAGTACTTC.

The gene calls are TRBV18 and TRBJ1-4, with 9 bases that match TRBD1. Germline CDR1 is KGHSH and CDR2 is LQKENI. J gave up 7 bases and V 3 bases, and 9 bases lay outside the gene matches. The CDR3 runs 16 residues. CDR3 coding DNA: TGTGCCAGCTCACCTCTCGCCGGGACAGGGTTTGAAAAACTGTTTTTT. Translating gives CASSPLAGTGFEKLFF.

This rearrangement joins TRBV6-4 to TRBJ2-3, with 9 bases lining up with TRBD2. Germline trimming cut 5 bases from V and 1 base from J; bases unmatched to any gene: 7. CDR3 length: 16 residues. Germline loops: CDR1 MRHNA, CDR2 SNTAGT. For the CDR3, the DNA is TGTGCCAGCAGTCTAACTAGCGGGCCCTGCACAGATACGCAGTATTTT. Encoded protein: CASSLTSGPCTDTQYF.

This chain connects TRBV5-7 to TRBJ1-2; TRBD1 matches at 9 bases. Being an ORF, TRBV5-7 has a function that is uncertain. Trimming took 0 bases from V and 5 from J; bases not matched to a gene: 8. The CDR3 is 16 residues long. CDR3 protein: CASSLVDRGIWYGYTF. The CDR3 DNA reads TGTGCCAGCAGCTTGGTGGACAGGGGCATTTGGTATGGCTACACCTTC.

The CDR3 sequence: CASSEGQAYQETQYF. CDR3 sequence (DNA): TGTGCCAGCAGTGAAGGTCAGGCATACCAAGAGACCCAGTACTTC. The chain recombines TRBV6-1 with TRBJ2-5; D is undetermined. Germline V gene lookup returns CDR1 MNHNS and CDR2 SASEGT. The germline V and J ends were trimmed by 1 base and 0 bases, with 9 bases remaining between them. The CDR3 has 15 amino acids.

This rearrangement joins TRBV2 to TRBJ2-5; tentatively, D is TRBD1 (5 bases). The J call may be wrong; the DNA end is better matched by TRBJ2-7. Germline CDR1 reads SNHLY; CDR2 reads FYNNEI. The CDR3 spans 12 residues. The CDR3 spells CASRDNRYEQYF. The DNA of the CDR3 is TGTGCCAGCAGGGACAACCGGTACGAGCAGTACTTC.

The V and J genes are TRBV9 and TRBJ2-7; D gene ambiguous. This CDR3 is built from 14 residues. V was trimmed by 1 base and J by 3 bases, leaving 11 bases between them. Per the germline V gene, CDR1 is SGDLS and CDR2 is YYNGEE. As DNA, the CDR3 is TGTGCCAGCAGCGTAAAAAAAACGGTCTACGAGCAGTACTTC. Translation: CASSVKKTVYEQYF.

This chain uses TRBV5-1 with TRBJ2-5; D is possibly TRBD1 (8 bases). CDR1 and CDR2 from the germline V gene are SGHRS and YFSETQ. The CDR3 sequence is 16 residues long. V lost 0 bases, J lost 1 base, and 13 bases lay in between. The CDR3 reads CASSLDRGGIQETQYF. For the CDR3, the DNA is TGCGCCAGCAGCTTGGACAGGGGGGGGATCCAAGAGACCCAGTACTTC.

The rearrangement uses TRBV11-3 and TRBJ2-2, with D unclear. CDR1 and CDR2 from the germline V gene are SGHNT and YENEEA. The CDR3 spans 12 residues. V dropped 5 bases and J dropped 3 bases, with 4 bases sitting between them. CDR3 protein: CASSPDTGELFF. CDR3 DNA sequence: TGTGCCAGCAGCCCTGACACCGGGGAGCTGTTTTTT.

The rearrangement joins TRBV9 to TRBJ1-1, with 7 bases that match TRBD1. The CDR3 extends over 14 amino acids. Germline-derived CDR1 and CDR2 are SGDLS and YYNGEE. V lost 7 bases and J lost 5; bases outside the gene matches: 11. The CDR3 DNA follows: TGTGCCAGCCACATGAACATACAGGGGACTGAAGCTTTCTTT. Translating gives CASHMNIQGTEAFF.

This chain links TRBV7-2 with TRBJ1-1; the match to TRBD1 covers 8 bases. V lost 3 bases to trimming and J lost 4 bases; unmatched junction nucleotides: 1. The CDR3 loop spans 13 amino acids. In germline, CDR1 is SGHTA, CDR2 FQGNSA. For the CDR3, the DNA is TGTGCCAGCAGCTTGGACAGGGCCACTGAAGCTTTCTTT. Its protein product is CASSLDRATEAFF.

This clone was seen just once. This CDR3 is also generated by other DNA sequences in the sample. The rearrangement uses TRBV30 and TRBJ1-1; 8 bases map to TRBD1. Germline V gene sequence: CDR1 GTSNPN, CDR2 SVGIG (reference sequence). The CDR3 runs to 12 residues. V gave up 5 bases and J gave up 2 bases; unmatched junction bases: 1. CDR3 nucleotide sequence: TGTGCCTGGGGACAGGGTAACACTGAAGCTTTCTTT. It yields the protein CAWGQGNTEAFF.

The genes are TRBV27 and TRBJ1-2; tentatively, D is TRBD1 (5 bases). With 6 bases removed from V and 2 bases from J, the gap between germline ends came to 13 bases. The CDR3 covers 14 residues. Germline-derived CDR1 and CDR2 are MNHEY and SMNVEV (reference sequence). In nucleotides, the CDR3 is TGTGCCAGCAGGGCTGGGACTGAGAACTATGGCTACACCTTC. Its translation: CASRAGTENYGYTF.

The chain employs TRBV7-3 and TRBJ2-1; 8 bases fit TRBD2. Unmatched junction bases numbered 11, after V lost 0 bases and J lost 7 bases. The CDR3 runs to 17 residues. CDR1 and CDR2 from the germline V gene are SGHTA and FQGTGA. Written as DNA, the CDR3 is TGTGCCAGCAGCTTAACTAGAGCTAGCGGGCAAATGAATGAGCAGTTCTTC. It is translated as CASSLTRASGQMNEQFF.

The rearrangement joins TRBV7-9 to TRBJ2-3; TRBD1 aligns across 9 bases. This CDR3 is built from 18 residues. With V trimmed by 0 bases and J by 1 base, 8 bases remained unmatched. From germline, CDR1 is SEHNR and CDR2 FQNEAQ (reference sequence). The CDR3 is CASSLALTGGTGTDTQYF. Here the CDR3 DNA reads TGTGCCAGCAGCTTAGCGCTGACAGGGGGTACGGGCACAGATACGCAGTATTTT.

The chain is built from TRBV29-1 and TRBJ2-7; D uncertain. Germline V gives CDR1 SQVTM, CDR2 ANQGSEA. V lost 5 bases, J lost 0 bases, and 14 bases lay in between. The CDR3 is 14 amino acids. The CDR3 DNA sequence: TGCAGCGTTCTAACCCCTTCTAGCTCCTACGAGCAGTACTTC. This encodes CSVLTPSSSYEQYF.

This chain joins TRBV7-9 and TRBJ2-3; D perhaps matches TRBD2 (6 bases). V shed 7 bases and J shed 3 bases, with 11 bases lying between them. In germline, CDR1 is SEHNR, CDR2 FQNEAQ (reference sequence). This CDR3 contains 13 residues. CDR3 protein: CASILGGTDTQYF. The CDR3 DNA sequence: TGTGCCAGCATCCTTGGGGGGACAGATACGCAGTATTTT.

The chain recombines TRBV9 with TRBJ2-3, with D tentatively TRBD2 (6 bases). CDR1 and CDR2 from the germline V gene are SGDLS and YYNGEE. The V end was cut by 2 bases, the J end by 6 bases, with 13 bases between. CDR3 length: 14 residues. The CDR3 reads CASSVRGPPDTQYF. CDR3 DNA: TGTGCCAGCAGCGTGCGGGGCCCCCCCGATACGCAGTATTTT.

The V call is TRBV6-6, the J call TRBJ2-1; 10 nucleotides match TRBD2. The J segment lost 5 bases and the V segment lost 5 bases, leaving 9 bases of the junction unmatched. The CDR3 contains 16 residues. Germline loops: CDR1 MNHNY, CDR2 SVGAGI (reference sequence). CDR3 loop: CASSLRAGLADNEQFF. CDR3 nucleotides: TGTGCCAGCAGTCTCCGAGCCGGACTAGCGGACAATGAGCAGTTCTTC.

V and J are TRBV9 and TRBJ2-1; TRBD2 matches 9 bases. The germline gives CDR1 SGDLS, CDR2 YYNGEE. The CDR3 loop spans 19 amino acids. The V gene end was trimmed by 0 bases and the J gene end by 5 bases; junction bases not matched to a gene: 15. CDR3 in DNA: TGTGCCAGCAGCGTAGAGGGGTGGCCGGCGGGGGGGCCGGACAATGAGCAGTTCTTC. Its translation: CASSVEGWPAGGPDNEQFF.

The chain links TRBV28 to TRBJ1-1, with no clear D. CDR1 is MDHEN and CDR2 is SYDVKM in the germline V gene. The CDR3 runs 11 residues. The V end lost 7 bases, the J end lost 1 base, and 4 bases lay between the germline ends. The CDR3 region has the DNA TGTGCCAGCACCAAGAACACTGAAGCTTTCTTT. Its protein product is CASTKNTEAFF.

This chain joins TRBV30 and TRBJ1-1; D may be TRBD1 (6 bases). Germline V gene sequence: CDR1 GTSNPN, CDR2 SVGIG (reference sequence). This CDR3 spans 14 amino acids. V lost 5 bases, J lost 0 bases, and 13 bases lay in between. The CDR3 bases are TGTGCCTGGTTTCGACAGGCCTTGAACACTGAAGCTTTCTTT. Protein product: CAWFRQALNTEAFF.